The 32 T cell receptor beta chains given below trace back to one sample, sequenced in a study of cytomegalovirus exposure and HLA in healthy donors. PCR amplification relied on 60 Vbeta primers (plus 13 Jbeta primers). The method was immunoSEQ multiplex PCR; TCRdb's version includes in-frame clones alone and lacks a portion of them. The sample lists tens of thousands of clones, approximately 71% occurring once. The sequenced material came from PBMCs. The receptors were sampled from a middle-aged man in good health and CMV-seronegative.

V usage is TRBV7-9 and J usage is TRBJ2-1, with D possibly matching TRBD2 (6 bases). Deletions cut 1 base from V and 7 bases from J, with 11 bases between. The CDR3 length is 14 residues. CDR1 SEHNR and CDR2 FQNEAQ come from the germline V gene (reference sequence). CDR3 region: CASSLEGLRNEQFF. The DNA for the CDR3 is TGTGCCAGCAGCTTAGAGGGACTCAGAAATGAGCAGTTCTTC.

The chain employs TRBV28 and TRBJ1-2, with D maybe TRBD1 (5 bases). CDR1 is MDHEN and CDR2 is SYDVKM in the germline V gene. V was clipped by 3 bases and J by 6 bases, with 11 bases between them. The CDR3 contains 13 residues. The CDR3 region has the DNA TGTGCCAGCAGTTTCGGACAAGTCCATGGCTACACCTTC. Amino acids: CASSFGQVHGYTF.

V and J are TRBV6-1 and TRBJ1-1; D not certain. Germline V gene lookup returns CDR1 MNHNS and CDR2 SASEGT. The CDR3 totals 13 residues. The ends were cut back, 2 bases at V and 0 bases at J, with 4 bases in the middle. This CDR3 reads CASSESVNTEAFF. The DNA for the CDR3 is TGTGCCAGCAGTGAATCAGTGAACACTGAAGCTTTCTTT.

This chain connects TRBV5-1 to TRBJ1-1; 9 bases match TRBD1. The J segment lost 5 bases and the V segment lost 0 bases, leaving 8 bases of the junction unmatched. CDR1 is SGHRS and CDR2 is YFSETQ in the germline V gene. This CDR3 has 16 amino acids. The CDR3 nucleotides are TGCGCCAGCAGCTTGGACCCGACAGGGGGAAAGACTGAAGCTTTCTTT. Translation: CASSLDPTGGKTEAFF.

The chain uses TRBV5-8 and TRBJ2-3, with TRBD1 matching over 7 bases. The CDR3 extends over 17 amino acids. Germline CDR1 SGHTS, CDR2 YDEGEE. The J segment lost 4 bases and the V segment lost 3 bases, leaving 14 bases of the junction unmatched. The CDR3 is CASSSPSTGMVADTQYF. In DNA, the CDR3 is TGTGCCAGCAGCTCACCTTCGACAGGGATGGTGGCAGATACGCAGTATTTT. The whole variable domain, filled in from reference TRBV5-8 and TRBJ2-3, reads EAGVTQSPTHLIKTRGQQATLRCSPISGHTSVYWYQQALGLGLQFLLWYDEGEERNRGNFPPRFSGRQFPNYSSELNVNALELEDSALYLCASSSPSTGMVADTQYFGPGTRLTVL.

The genes are TRBV13 and TRBJ1-1; 7 bases align to TRBD1. V gave up 6 bases and J gave up 1 base; unmatched junction bases: 11. This CDR3 spans 16 amino acids. Germline CDR1 is PRHDT and CDR2 is FYEKMQ (reference sequence). The DNA of the CDR3 is TGTGCCAGCAGTTTACGAGGGGGACAGACGAACACTGAAGCTTTCTTT. Translation gives CASSLRGGQTNTEAFF.

This clone has only one observation. The J gene is TRBJ1-3, the V gene TRBV30; a possible D gene is TRBD1 (6 bases). This CDR3 has 18 amino acids. The germline V gene has CDR1 GTSNPN and CDR2 SVGIG (reference sequence). Trimming pared 1 base from V and 4 bases from J, leaving 23 bases between. The CDR3 coding sequence is TGTGCCTGGAGTGGGAAGGGGGACGGGGAGAGGAGCGGAAACACCATATATTTT. Translating it yields CAWSGKGDGERSGNTIYF.

The chain couples TRBV30 to TRBJ1-2; maybe TRBD1 (5 bases). The CDR3 sequence is 13 residues long. Trimming stripped 0 bases from V and 5 bases from J, with 10 bases between. Germline V gene data show CDR1 as GTSNPN and CDR2 as SVGIG (reference sequence). CDR3 loop: CAWSVPGGYGYTF. CDR3 DNA sequence: TGTGCCTGGAGTGTACCGGGGGGTTATGGCTACACCTTC.

V gene TRBV5-1 combines with J gene TRBJ1-4; D might be TRBD1 (5 bases). Per the germline V gene, CDR1 is SGHRS and CDR2 is YFSETQ. V was clipped by 0 bases and J by 7 bases, with 10 bases between them. CDR3 length equals 14 residues. In nucleotides, the CDR3 is TGCGCCAGCAGCTTGGAAGGAAGGGGTGAAAAACTGTTTTTT. Protein: CASSLEGRGEKLFF.

V and J are TRBV6-1 and TRBJ1-2, with D possibly being TRBD1 (6 bases). The V end lost 2 bases, the J end lost 7 bases, and 17 bases lay between the germline ends. Germline CDR1 MNHNS, CDR2 SASEGT. The CDR3 totals 15 residues. DNA of the CDR3: TGTGCCAGCAGTGAATATGCCAGACAGGAGGCTGGCTACACCTTC. Translating gives CASSEYARQEAGYTF.

The rearrangement links TRBV4-1 to TRBJ2-4; 7 bases are a match to TRBD2. The CDR3 loop spans 16 amino acids. Trimming removed 3 bases from V and 6 bases from J; junction bases left unmatched: 11. Germline-derived CDR1 and CDR2 are MGHRA and YSYEKL. The chain's CDR3 is CASSHPALGGGNIQYF. Written as DNA, the CDR3 is TGCGCCAGCAGCCACCCCGCGTTGGGGGGGGGAAACATTCAGTACTTC.

V and J are TRBV28 and TRBJ1-3; 9 positions match TRBD1. The germline gives CDR1 MDHEN, CDR2 SYDVKM. The CDR3 contains 18 residues. The trim removed 6 bases at V and 0 bases at J, leaving 12 bases unmatched. The CDR3 DNA sequence: TGTGCCAGCAGCTCGGGACAGGGACTGGAAGGCTCTGGAAACACCATATATTTT. Amino acids: CASSSGQGLEGSGNTIYF.

This rearrangement joins TRBV18 to TRBJ1-2; D might be TRBD1 (6 bases). Trimming took off 2 bases at V and 7 bases at J, with 11 bases between the two ends. CDR3 size: 13 residues. Germline CDR1 KGHSH, CDR2 LQKENI. DNA of the CDR3: TGTGCCAGCTCACCAGGCAGGGGAACTGGCTACACCTTC. Protein product: CASSPGRGTGYTF.

V usage is TRBV9 and J usage is TRBJ2-2, with D perhaps matching TRBD2 (5 bases). The germline V gene has CDR1 SGDLS and CDR2 YYNGEE. Trimming cost V 0 bases and J 6 bases, with 12 bases left between them. The CDR3 loop spans 15 amino acids. In nucleotides, the CDR3 is TGTGCCAGCAGCGTAGAGGTAGGAGGACCCGGGGAGCTGTTTTTT. Translated, it gives CASSVEVGGPGELFF.

This chain links TRBV6-5 with TRBJ1-4; TRBD1 matches 8 bases. The CDR3 runs 16 residues. The V segment lost 3 bases and the J segment 6 bases; nucleotides outside the gene matches: 9. Per germline, CDR1 MNHEY and CDR2 SVGAGI. The CDR3 protein is CASSYSGQGEYEKLFF. CDR3 nucleotide sequence: TGTGCCAGCAGTTATTCAGGACAGGGAGAGTATGAAAAACTGTTTTTT.

The chain is built from TRBV11-2 and TRBJ1-2; TRBD1 might be the D (6 bases). The CDR3 length is 14 residues. Germline V lookup: CDR1 SGHAT, CDR2 FQNNGV. The V and J ends lost 0 bases and 1 base respectively, with 6 bases between them. The DNA for the CDR3 is TGTGCCAGCAGCTTAGACAGGGGTAACTATGGCTACACCTTC. Its protein product is CASSLDRGNYGYTF.

This rearrangement joins TRBV27 to TRBJ2-7; TRBD2 agrees at 9 bases. The CDR3 has 15 residues. V lost 10 bases, J lost 4 bases, and 14 bases stayed unmatched. Germline CDR1 is MNHEY and CDR2 is SMNVEV (reference sequence). The CDR3 reads CATAPGLASEYEQYF. CDR3 bases: TGTGCCACTGCACCAGGACTAGCGAGCGAATACGAGCAGTACTTC.

The chain recombines TRBV6-6 with TRBJ2-2, with a weak D call TRBD1 (5 bases). This CDR3 has 13 amino acids. Germline CDR1 and CDR2: MNHNY and SVGAGI (reference sequence). The V and J ends lost 4 bases and 4 bases respectively, with 7 bases between them. This CDR3 is CASSWGGTGELFF. DNA of the CDR3: TGTGCCAGCAGTTGGGGCGGCACCGGGGAGCTGTTTTTT.

The chain recombines TRBV10-3 with TRBJ1-2; D is possibly TRBD1 (6 bases). This CDR3 spans 14 amino acids. Trimming cost V 8 bases and J 1 base, with 14 bases left between them. Germline V lookup: CDR1 ENHRY, CDR2 SYGVKD. The CDR3: CAIWQGLDNYGYTF. The CDR3 nucleotides read TGTGCCATCTGGCAGGGGCTAGATAACTATGGCTACACCTTC.

The V call is TRBV25-1, the J call TRBJ1-5, with a tentative D call TRBD1 (6 bases). Germline-derived CDR1 and CDR2 are MGHDK and SYGVNS. V was clipped by 5 bases and J by 11 bases, with 13 bases between them. CDR3 length equals 12 residues. The CDR3 region has the DNA TGTGCCAGCAGTACGGACAGTGAGACCCAGCATTTT. Translating gives CASSTDSETQHF. Complete variable domain (other parts from reference TRBV25-1 and TRBJ1-5): EADIYQTPRYLVIGTGKKITLECSQTMGHDKMYWYQQDPGMELHLIHYSYGVNSTEKGDLSSESTVSRIRTEHFPLTLESARPSHTSQYLCASSTDSETQHFGDGTRLSIL.

This chain links TRBV29-1 with TRBJ2-1; 7 bases match TRBD1. The ends lost 7 bases at V and 4 bases at J; junction bases unmatched: 10. Germline assignment: CDR1 SQVTM and CDR2 ANQGSEA. This CDR3 has 14 residues. CDR3 DNA sequence: TGCAGCGAGAAACCGGGACAGTTATACAATGAGCAGTTCTTC. Encoded protein: CSEKPGQLYNEQFF.

The V call is TRBV6-1, the J call TRBJ2-7, with a possible D match to TRBD1 (6 bases). This CDR3 contains 13 residues. V was trimmed by 5 bases and J by 6 bases, leaving 14 bases between them. CDR1 is MNHNS and CDR2 is SASEGT in the germline V gene. CDR3 in amino acids: CASSKLQGGEQYF. DNA of the CDR3: TGTGCCAGCAGTAAGTTACAGGGTGGCGAGCAGTACTTC.

The chain carries TRBV6-5 and TRBJ1-5; 9 bases are a match to TRBD1. Germline V gives CDR1 MNHEY, CDR2 SVGAGI. This CDR3 is 15 amino acids long. The junction had 10 bases not matched to a gene; V was cut back by 4 bases and J by 9 bases. The CDR3 is CASSFTGGWDRPQHF. The CDR3 nucleotides read TGTGCCAGCAGTTTTACAGGGGGCTGGGATCGGCCCCAGCATTTT.

The V call is TRBV9, the J call TRBJ1-1; D unresolved. This CDR3 is built from 15 residues. CDR1 is SGDLS and CDR2 is YYNGEE in the germline V gene. Trimming shortened V by 0 bases and J by 0 bases, and 9 bases separated the two germline ends. CDR3 in DNA: TGTGCCAGCAGCGTAGGAACCGGGTTGAACACTGAAGCTTTCTTT. Protein sequence: CASSVGTGLNTEAFF.

The chain combines TRBV5-4 with TRBJ2-7; 12 bases map to TRBD1. The CDR3 loop spans 15 amino acids. The V gene end was trimmed by 2 bases and the J gene end by 7 bases; junction bases not matched to a gene: 7. The germline V gene has CDR1 SGHNT and CDR2 YYREEE (reference sequence). The CDR3 loop reads CASSFRDRGHWEQYF. The CDR3 bases are TGTGCCAGCAGCTTCCGGGACAGGGGGCATTGGGAGCAGTACTTC.

V is TRBV13 and J is TRBJ2-7; TRBD2 aligns across 14 bases. The trim removed 4 bases at V and 7 bases at J, leaving 15 bases unmatched. The CDR3 extends over 18 amino acids. Per germline, CDR1 PRHDT and CDR2 FYEKMQ (reference sequence). The CDR3 loop is CASSSTRGGLAGEREQYF. The CDR3 DNA reads TGTGCCAGCAGCTCCACCCGAGGGGGACTAGCGGGAGAGCGTGAGCAGTACTTC.

This clone was seen more than once but under ten times. V is TRBV29-1 and J is TRBJ2-2; weak D call: TRBD2 (6 bases). This CDR3 spans 12 amino acids. The ends were cut back, 7 bases at V and 10 bases at J, with 16 bases in the middle. CDR1 is SQVTM, CDR2 ANQGSEA, per germline. CDR3 residues: CSARGTTPELFF. CDR3 DNA sequence: TGCAGCGCCCGGGGGACCACTCCGGAGCTGTTTTTT.

V gene TRBV6-6 combines with J gene TRBJ2-1, with 11 bases aligning to TRBD2. This CDR3 has 16 residues. V lost 5 bases to trimming and J lost 8 bases; unmatched junction nucleotides: 11. Per the germline V gene, CDR1 is MNHNY and CDR2 is SVGAGI (reference sequence). The CDR3, as DNA: TGTGCCAGCAGTCCCCATAGCGGGGGGGCTGGCGATGAGCAGTTCTTC. Protein: CASSPHSGGAGDEQFF.

V gene TRBV18 combines with J gene TRBJ2-3; D gene uncertain. Trimming cost V 6 bases and J 2 bases, with 6 bases left between them. This CDR3 is built from 12 residues. Germline loops: CDR1 KGHSH, CDR2 LQKENI. CDR3 sequence (DNA): TGTGCCAGCTCCCTTTACACAGATACGCAGTATTTT. This translates into CASSLYTDTQYF.

V usage is TRBV10-2 and J usage is TRBJ1-1; TRBD1 is a possible D gene (5 bases). The CDR3 covers 13 residues. From germline, CDR1 is WSHSY and CDR2 SAAADI. Trimming stripped 9 bases from V and 3 bases from J, with 14 bases between. The CDR3, as DNA: TGCGCCAGTACCCCAGGAGGGGACACTGAAGCTTTCTTT. As protein: CASTPGGDTEAFF.

This clone was picked up a small number of times. V usage is TRBV27 and J usage is TRBJ1-5; 9 bases agree with TRBD1. Per germline, CDR1 MNHEY and CDR2 SMNVEV (reference sequence). This CDR3 contains 13 residues. Here the CDR3 reads CATSGTGTQPQHF. The CDR3 bases are TGTGCTACCTCCGGGACAGGGACACAGCCCCAGCATTTT.

V usage is TRBV19 and J usage is TRBJ2-1; D not resolved. The CDR3 has 13 residues. Germline V gene sequence: CDR1 LNHDA, CDR2 SQIVND (reference sequence). The V end was cut by 0 bases, the J end by 6 bases, with 6 bases between. CDR3 region: CASSIDRFNEQFF. CDR3 bases: TGTGCCAGTAGTATAGATCGGTTCAATGAGCAGTTCTTC.